This T cell receptor (beta chain) was identified during a study of blood T cells in healthy people across ages (dated by TCRdb to 2013 to 2016). Turning to the overall study: Template switching captured roughly one uniquely barcoded TCR beta cDNA molecule per two T cells in model experiments. Using deep sequencing normalized with unique cDNA molecular identifiers, the study measured how TCR beta repertoire diversity changes with age. Four age groups were formed from the donors: young (average about 17 years), middle-aged (approximately 40), aged (62) and long-lived (more than 75). Using the same blood draw, the study looked at two additional independent replicas of 1 million unique cDNA reads for two donors, one aged 18 to 30 and the other aged 80 or older. To avoid experimental bias, donors of different ages were distributed randomly across sequencing lanes.

The library was obtained by 5' RACE. Instrument on record: Illumina HiSeq 2500. A second roughly 6 to 12 cycle PCR used a sample-barcoded 5' primer and a J-beta primer mix. Each TCR beta cDNA molecule received a unique molecular identifier from a template-switch 5' adaptor carrying 12 random nucleotides. Each sample yielded at least 2.5 million CDR3-containing paired-end reads. First-strand cDNA synthesis was performed from all RNA using the Mint cDNA synthesis kit, with priming by a TRBC-specific oligonucleotide. All cDNA was treated with uracil-DNA glycosylase and then went through a first 18-cycle PCR with the universal primers M1SS and BC2_uni_R. The authors' analysis ran thus. Each sample was normalized by randomly selecting 1 million high-quality reads, each carrying a distinct molecular identifier. Reads sharing molecular identifiers were discarded rather than binned into consensus sequences. CDR3 identification, clonotype clustering and error correction used MiTCR with a Q25 quality threshold and the strictest error-elimination algorithm. A nonparametric unseen species model with Euler transformation was used to estimate lower-bound total TCR beta diversity. The raw public data were reprocessed by TCRdb itself: fastp quality trimming at Q25, MiXCR clonotype calling, in-frame beta chains only. Identical CDR3 proteins give one entry, which carries the most common genes and DNA. The V and J calls come from TCRdb's annotation, not from the publication. The sample yields 700,000 or so distinct CDR3 sequences; 40% to 45% were counted once. The ten top clones hold around 30% of the sample.

About this clonotype: Its antigen is still unknown. Given a much more abundant clone one base away, this may be a read error.

The V end loses 5 bases and the J end loses 4 bases, and a stretch of 21 bases separates them. CDR1 and CDR2, per the germline V gene, are MDHEN and SYDVKM. The cysteine opens and the phenylalanine closes a CDR3 of 18 amino acids. The read is trimmed to its CDR3 DNA, 54 bases read in frame from base 1. Donors were approximately 42 systemically healthy Caucasian individuals from Russia aged 6 to 90 years. Around 10 milliliters of peripheral blood were collected from each donor into EDTA-treated Vacutainer tubes. Ficoll-Paque density-gradient centrifugation was used to isolate PBMCs, with at least 6.5 million per sample. Trizol reagent was used to extract total RNA from the PBMCs, yielding at least 5.5 micrograms per sample. For every donor, flow cytometry on a PBMC aliquot measured the percentage of naive CD45RAhigh/CD27high T cells. What the work shows at the level of the full study, not this receptor alone: The long-lived group showed more naive CD4+ T cells, fewer expanded clones and increased TCR diversity than the aged group, suggesting age selection. The percentage of naive T cells measured by flow cytometry correlated strongly with observed TCR beta diversity. Estimates of total diversity based on one million sequenced T cells were regarded as lower bounds and as underestimates. Because donor CMV infection status was unknown, age-related changes in expanded clonotypes were potentially confounded. Because profiling used bulk unsorted PBMCs, naive and antigen-experienced compartments could not be compared conclusively. As age increased, observed TCR beta diversity per million T cells dropped in a roughly linear way, and a significant reduction was already evident by age 40.

The material sequenced was blood. The chain was built from TRBV28 and TRBJ1-6, with TRBD1 tentatively as D gene (6 bases match). The sequence came from a man at least 80 years old in good health. The DNA reads TGTGCCAGCAGTCCCCTAACCGGGGGAGGGGGATATAATTCACCCCTCCACTTT. This is translated as CASSPLTGGGGYNSPLHF.